This T cell receptor (beta chain) was documented in a study of identical twins' blood T cells. About the research overall: Approximately 50 million reads came from about 12 libraries, six alpha, six beta. Study-level points and caveats: Twin similarity might stem from environmental factors, not only genetics.

Both ends of each TCR cDNA library bore sample-specific barcodes. TCRdb reprocessed the 5' RACE reads via MiXCR and lists one record per CDR3 protein. The repertoire consists of 1,300 or so distinct CDR3 sequences, with about 72% occurring once and the leading ten covering 7% to 9.5%. To note about this clonotype: Its antigen is currently unknown.

The CDR3 is 12 residues long. Germline V gene sequence: CDR1 ENHRY, CDR2 SYGVKD. The V gene lost 2 bases and the J gene lost 8 bases, with 7 bases spanning the gap. This chain uses TRBV10-3 with TRBJ2-1; D is unresolved. The sequenced sample was PBMCs. The TCR originated in a woman aged 18 to 49 in good health. The CDR3 spells CAISEKRDEQFF. DNA for the CDR3: TGTGCCATCAGTGAGAAGCGCGATGAGCAGTTCTTC.